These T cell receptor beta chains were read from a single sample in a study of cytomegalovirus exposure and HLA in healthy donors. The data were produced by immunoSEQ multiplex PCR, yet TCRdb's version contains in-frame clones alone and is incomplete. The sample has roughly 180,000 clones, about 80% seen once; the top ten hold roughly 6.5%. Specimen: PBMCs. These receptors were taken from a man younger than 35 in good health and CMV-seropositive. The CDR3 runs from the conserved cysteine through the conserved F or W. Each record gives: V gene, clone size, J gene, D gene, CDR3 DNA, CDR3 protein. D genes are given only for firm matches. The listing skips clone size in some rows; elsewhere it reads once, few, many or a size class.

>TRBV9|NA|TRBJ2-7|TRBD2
TGTGCCAGCAGCGACTCAACTAGCGGGAGAAGATACGAGCAGTACTTC
CASSDSTSGRRYEQYF
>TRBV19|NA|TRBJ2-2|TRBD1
TGTGCCAGTAGAGACACCGGGACAGGGTGGACCGGGGAGCTGTTTTTT
CASRDTGTGWTGELFF
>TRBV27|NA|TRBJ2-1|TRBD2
TGTGCCAGCAGTTCTCCGGGACTAGTTAAAGATGAGCAGTTCTTC
CASSSPGLVKDEQFF
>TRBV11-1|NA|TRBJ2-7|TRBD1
TGTGCCAGCAGCTTAGGTGGGACAGGGAGCTACGAGCAGTACTTC
CASSLGGTGSYEQYF
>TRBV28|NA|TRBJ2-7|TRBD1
TGTGCCAGCAGTTCCACGACAGGGGGCGAGCAGTACTTC
CASSSTTGGEQYF
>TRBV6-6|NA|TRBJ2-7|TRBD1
TGTGCCAGCAGACTGGACAGGCCCCAGTCCTACGAGCAGTACTTC
CASRLDRPQSYEQYF
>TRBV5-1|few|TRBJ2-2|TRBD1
TGCGCCAGCAGATCGTTACGGGACAGGCAGACCGGGGAGCTGTTTTTT
CASRSLRDRQTGELFF
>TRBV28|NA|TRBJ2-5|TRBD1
TGTGCCAGCAGTTTATTAGGCAGGGGGATCCAAGAGACCCAGTACTTC
CASSLLGRGIQETQYF
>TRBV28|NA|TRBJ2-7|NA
TGTGTCGCCCGGGACTCTCACTACGAGCAGTACTTC
CVARDSHYEQYF
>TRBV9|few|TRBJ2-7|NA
TGTGCCAGCAGCGAGGGGCTCTGGAGCGACTTCTCCTACGAGCAGTACTTC
CASSEGLWSDFSYEQYF
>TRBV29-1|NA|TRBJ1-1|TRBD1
TGCAGCGTTGGGAGGACAGGGTTCACTGAAGCTTTCTTT
CSVGRTGFTEAFF
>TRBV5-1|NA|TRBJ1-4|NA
TGCGCCAGCAGACCCTTAGGGGCAACTAATGAAAAACTGTTTTTT
CASRPLGATNEKLFF
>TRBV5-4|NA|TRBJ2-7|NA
TGTGCCAGCAGCCCGGTCCGCGGTGCCTACGAGCAGTACTTC
CASSPVRGAYEQYF
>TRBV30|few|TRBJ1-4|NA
TGTGCCTGGGGAGGTGGTGGAAAACTGTTTTTT
CAWGGGGKLFF
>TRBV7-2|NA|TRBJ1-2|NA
TGTGCCAGCAGCCCGGACCCTAGCAACTATGGCTACACCTTC
CASSPDPSNYGYTF
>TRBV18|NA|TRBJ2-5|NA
TGTGCCAGCTCACCCCCCGGTAAAGAGACCCAGTACTTC
CASSPPGKETQYF
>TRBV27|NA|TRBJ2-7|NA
TGTGCCAGCAGTAAACAGGACGAGCAGTACTTC
CASSKQDEQYF